A single sample is the source of the 18 T cell receptor beta chains below, sequenced in a study of OX40 agonist ivuxolimab in advanced cancers. Assay: immunoSEQ multiplex PCR; the TCRdb copy retains only in-frame clones and omits some. The sample holds 40,000 to 55,000 clones, roughly four fifths seen once. The specimen was CD4+ or CD8+ T cells sorted from blood, collected in a trial of the OX40 agonist ivuxolimab. The receptor source for this set is an adult with an advanced solid tumor such as melanoma, head and neck, liver or kidney cancer.

The J gene is TRBJ2-1, the V gene TRBV9; the match to TRBD2 covers 11 bases. The CDR3 length is 16 residues. V lost 3 bases to trimming and J lost 4 bases; unmatched junction nucleotides: 6. CDR1 and CDR2 from the germline V gene are SGDLS and YYNGEE. CDR3 nucleotide sequence: TGTGCCAGCAGCGCTATAGCGGGAGGGCCTTACAATGAGCAGTTCTTC. Translating gives CASSAIAGGPYNEQFF.

This clone occurred a few times. The chain uses TRBV19 and TRBJ1-5, with TRBD1 matching 7 bases. J lost 2 bases, V lost 8 bases, and 6 bases had no gene match. The CDR3 spans 14 residues. Germline assignment: CDR1 LNHDA and CDR2 SQIVND (reference sequence). CDR3 DNA: TGTGCCAGTGGCTCGGGACAGCGCAATCAGCCCCAGCATTTT. Amino acids: CASGSGQRNQPQHF.

The genes are TRBV27 and TRBJ1-4; 8 nucleotides align to TRBD1. This CDR3 is built from 14 residues. Per germline, CDR1 MNHEY and CDR2 SMNVEV (reference sequence). V shed 6 bases and J 7 bases; nucleotides not matched to a gene: 7. The CDR3 DNA sequence: TGTGCCAGCAGCTTCAGGGGGCGAGTTGAAAAACTGTTTTTT. This encodes CASSFRGRVEKLFF.

The chain carries TRBV2 and TRBJ1-2, with D unresolved. V gave up 7 bases and J gave up 7 bases, with 16 bases separating them. The germline V gene has CDR1 SNHLY and CDR2 FYNNEI. CDR3 size: 13 residues. The CDR3 coding sequence is TGTGCCAGCACTCCCTCCCGGGGTGGTGGCTACACCTTC. Translation: CASTPSRGGGYTF.

The chain has TRBV7-3 and TRBJ2-2; D might be TRBD1 or TRBD2, each matching 6 bases. The V gene lost 5 bases and the J gene lost 5 bases, with 21 bases spanning the gap. The CDR3 loop spans 17 amino acids. Germline loops: CDR1 SGHTA, CDR2 FQGTGA. CDR3 in amino acids: CASSLTRDTGRTGELFF. The CDR3 region has the DNA TGTGCCAGCAGCCTTACACGGGACACCGGGAGAACCGGGGAGCTGTTTTTT.

The chain uses TRBV10-3 and TRBJ2-7, with 8 bases that match TRBD1. The CDR3 is 14 residues long. Germline loops: CDR1 ENHRY, CDR2 SYGVKD. V was pared by 5 bases and J by 6 bases, with 9 bases of the junction left unmatched. The CDR3 DNA reads TGTGCCATCAGTCATGGGACAGGTCTTGTCGAGCAGTACTTC. Its translation is CAISHGTGLVEQYF.

The J gene is TRBJ1-2, the V gene TRBV19; possibly TRBD1 for D (6 bases). The CDR3 consists of 13 residues. Trimming removed 5 bases at V and 4 bases at J, with 11 bases between. CDR1 is LNHDA, CDR2 SQIVND, per germline (reference sequence). CDR3 sequence (DNA): TGTGCCAGTAGTCGGGACAACACCTATGGCTACACCTTC. Its translation: CASSRDNTYGYTF.

The chain recombines TRBV27 with TRBJ2-7, with 12 bases lining up with TRBD2. Germline CDR1 is MNHEY and CDR2 is SMNVEV (reference sequence). The CDR3 spans 18 residues. The V gene end was trimmed by 3 bases and the J gene end by 0 bases; junction bases not matched to a gene: 9. In DNA form, the CDR3 reads TGTGCCAGCAGTTTTGGAACTAGCGGGAGGAAAAGCTCCTACGAGCAGTACTTC. Translating it yields CASSFGTSGRKSSYEQYF.

The J gene is TRBJ1-1, the V gene TRBV7-6; D is ambiguous. Germline lookup yields CDR1 SGHVS and CDR2 FNYEAQ. The CDR3 is made up of 15 amino acids. Trimming took 1 base from V and 0 from J, leaving 9 bases between them. CDR3 in DNA: TGTGCCAGCAGCTTAGGATTACAGATGAACACTGAAGCTTTCTTT. Translated, it gives CASSLGLQMNTEAFF. The variable domain in full, with the rest retrieved from reference TRBV7-6 and TRBJ1-1, is GAGVSQSPRYKVTKRGQDVALRCDPISGHVSLYWYRQALGQGPEFLTYFNYEAQQDKSGLPNDRFSAERPEGSISTLTIQRTEQRDSAMYRCASSLGLQMNTEAFFGQGTRLTVV.

Concerning this clone: The conserved phenylalanine or tryptophan is not found at the CDR3 terminus, so this likely reflects a read error. No DNA is shown, since the ends of the CDR3 on it are uncertain; the CDR3 is the one TCRdb lists. J is TRBJ2-6 and V is TRBV4-1. The CDR3 comprises 9 residues, both ends counted. CDR1 and CDR2 from the germline V gene are MGHRA and YSYEKL. The CDR3 loop is CASSHGGPD.

The chain combines TRBV30 with TRBJ2-2; TRBD2 might be the D (6 bases). Germline CDR1 is GTSNPN and CDR2 is SVGIG (reference sequence). The ends were cut back, 2 bases at V and 7 bases at J, with 17 bases in the middle. This CDR3 spans 15 amino acids. The CDR3 region is CAWSKDGGLVGELFF. The DNA for the CDR3 is TGTGCCTGGAGTAAAGATGGAGGGCTTGTCGGGGAGCTGTTTTTT. Based on the CDR3 plus reference TRBV30 and TRBJ2-2, the full variable domain is SQTIHQWPATLVQPVGSPLSLECTVEGTSNPNLYWYRQAAGRGLQLLFYSVGIGQISSEVPQNLSASRPQDRQFILSSKKLLLSDSGFYLCAWSKDGGLVGELFFGEGSRLTVL.

The V gene is TRBV15, the J gene TRBJ2-2; tentatively, D is TRBD1 or TRBD2 (5 bases each). This CDR3 region has 13 residues. Germline CDR1 and CDR2: LNHNV and YYDKDF (reference sequence). Trimming stripped 1 base from V and 5 bases from J, with 5 bases between. CDR3 nucleotides: TGTGCCACCAGCAGAGGGGGGACCGGGGAGCTGTTTTTT. Its protein is CATSRGGTGELFF.

The V gene is TRBV5-6, the J gene TRBJ1-2; maybe TRBD1 (5 bases). Germline V gives CDR1 SGHDT, CDR2 YYEEEE. V lost 0 bases, J lost 7 bases, and 13 bases lay in between. CDR3 length equals 14 residues. DNA of the CDR3: TGTGCCAGCAGCTTGGGGGCAGGGTTCGGTGGCTACACCTTC. As protein: CASSLGAGFGGYTF. Complete variable domain (other parts from reference TRBV5-6 and TRBJ1-2): DAGVTQSPTHLIKTRGQQVTLRCSPKSGHDTVSWYQQALGQGPQFIFQYYEEEERQRGNFPDRFSGHQFPNYSSELNVNALLLGDSALYLCASSLGAGFGGYTFGSGTRLTVV.

This clone is a singleton in its sample. Additional DNA sequences in this sample encode the identical CDR3. The rearrangement uses TRBV6-6 and TRBJ1-1; 8 bases match TRBD1. The CDR3 covers 14 residues. V trimming: 6 bases; J trimming: 1 base; junction bases outside the gene matches: 4. Germline CDR1 is MNHNY and CDR2 is SVGAGI (reference sequence). CDR3 bases: TGTGCCAGCAGGGACAGGGTAGGGAACACTGAAGCTTTCTTT. It codes for CASRDRVGNTEAFF.

The chain employs TRBV11-2 and TRBJ2-1; D perhaps matches TRBD1 (6 bases). The V end lost 5 bases, the J end lost 9 bases, and 11 bases lay between the germline ends. The CDR3 runs 12 residues. Germline V gives CDR1 SGHAT, CDR2 FQNNGV. CDR3 nucleotides: TGTGCCAGCAGCGACAGGTCTACTGAGCAGTTCTTC. It yields the protein CASSDRSTEQFF.

This clone was counted a single time. The V and J genes are TRBV6-4 and TRBJ2-3, with a possible D match to TRBD2 (6 bases). V was trimmed by 2 bases and J by 1 base, leaving 13 bases between them. Germline-derived CDR1 and CDR2 are MRHNA and SNTAGT. The CDR3 consists of 16 residues. The CDR3 DNA reads TGTGCCAGCAGTGACATTCGGGAGTGGCGCACAGATACGCAGTATTTT. It yields the protein CASSDIREWRTDTQYF.

The rearrangement uses TRBV29-1 and TRBJ2-7; D is unclear. V was trimmed by 5 bases and J by 0 bases, leaving 8 bases between them. Germline CDR1 is SQVTM and CDR2 is ANQGSEA. The CDR3 covers 12 residues. The CDR3 DNA is TGCAGCGTTAGGACGGCCTCCTACGAGCAGTACTTC. Translation: CSVRTASYEQYF.

This clone was counted a single time. The CDR3, as DNA: TGTGCCAGTAGTATCAGGGACCAGCCCCAGCATTTT. Protein: CASSIRDQPQHF. V and J are TRBV19 and TRBJ1-5; TRBD1 might be the D (5 bases). The length of the CDR3 is 12 residues. Trimming took off 3 bases at V and 7 bases at J, with 7 bases between the two ends. CDR1 LNHDA and CDR2 SQIVND come from the germline V gene (reference sequence).